This T cell receptor (beta chain) was captured in a study of CD8+ T cells in alopecia areata. Extracted RNA was reverse transcribed, and the resulting cDNA served as sequencing template. Produced via immunoSEQ multiplex PCR; TCRdb's table is partial and in-frame only. This table holds 100,000 to 120,000 clones, approximately 63% found once. The V end lost 3 bases, the J end lost 3 bases, and 15 bases lay between the germline ends. Germline values: CDR1 GTSNPN, CDR2 SVGIG (reference sequence). The CDR3 consists of 15 residues. Sorting of CD4+ and CD8+ T cells was performed on PBMCs. The sequenced sample was CD8+ T cells sorted from blood. The TCR comes from a human donor in good health. V and J are TRBV30 and TRBJ2-1; D is undetermined. The DNA of the CDR3 is TGTGCCTGGAGCCAAAGCTCTGGGGTCTACAATGAGCAGTTCTTC. This codes for CAWSQSSGVYNEQFF.